This T cell receptor (beta chain) was sequenced in a study of T-cell reconstitution after alpha-beta-depleted transplantation in children. Findings and caveats of the study: At one year after transplant, newly produced T cells mostly accounted for T-cell counts and diversity.

During its preparation, the TCRbeta library received unique molecular identifiers. TCRdb analysed the PCR reads with MiXCR anew, one entry per CDR3 protein. The table records around 230,000 distinct CDR3 sequences, 17% of them present only once. Concerning this clonotype itself: Antigen specificity is unknown.

Germline V gives CDR1 LGHNA, CDR2 YSLEER. CDR3 length: 13 amino acids. The V end was cut by 0 bases, the J end by 6 bases, with 7 bases between. The material was PBMCs, mostly from graft donor cells, obtained 360 days after TCRalphabeta/CD19-depleted stem cell transplant. V gene TRBV4-3 combines with J gene TRBJ2-3; D remains unclear. This clonotype originated in a male patient aged 2-15 years who had a stem cell transplant for acute lymphoblastic leukemia, so the T cells may come from the graft donor. CDR3 nucleotides: TGCGCCAGCAGCCAAGATGTTTGGGATACGCAGTATTTT. This encodes CASSQDVWDTQYF.